The clone carrying this TCR beta chain was observed a single time. Antigen unknown. Sequencing targeted expressed TCRB transcripts, as all isolated RNA had been reverse transcribed. Naive, central memory and regulatory T cell samples averaged about 3.57 million reads. Assay used: immunoSEQ multiplex PCR; TCRdb lists only in-frame clones, some missing. Of hundreds of thousands of clones listed, over 65% are singletons. These data are taken from a study of beta chain features in type 1 diabetes. Overall study: Sorted cells examined across all samples numbered 100 million to 140 million. Study conclusions and caveats: VDJ junctions from type 1 diabetes patients carried fewer insertions and larger deletions. Within the patient group, naive, central memory and Treg TCRB repertoires appeared more similar to each other than within healthy donors.

Germline V gene sequence: CDR1 SGHDN, CDR2 FVKESK. V was clipped by 3 bases and J by 7 bases, with 10 bases between them. This CDR3 has 14 amino acids. This receptor was obtained from a man aged 30 to 39 in good health. The sequencing sample was made of naive CD4+ T cells from blood. The V call is TRBV14, the J call TRBJ1-6; D gene ambiguous. The CDR3 is CASSHISANSPLHF. CDR3 bases: TGTGCCAGCAGCCACATCAGCGCCAATTCACCCCTCCACTTT.